These T cell receptor beta chains were read from a single sample in a study of blood T cell repertoires in COVID-19. The protocol was immunoSEQ multiplex PCR, while the TCRdb copy is restricted to in-frame clones and leaves out a portion. The sample includes over 120,000 clones, about 80% of them seen just once. The material sequenced was peripheral blood. These receptors were obtained from a woman aged 60-75 years with acute or convalescent COVID-19. Each CDR3 is given with its conserved first and last residue. Fields, in order: D gene, J gene, V gene, clone size, CDR3 protein, CDR3 DNA. A D gene is named only where the DNA matches it firmly. Size values are once, few and many counts, or a class for expanded clones, and some rows have none.

>NA|TRBJ2-6|TRBV12-2|NA
CASRPLPLAGPASGANVLTF
TGTGCAAGTCGCCCCCTCCCATTAGCGGGCCCTGCCTCTGGGGCCAACGTCCTGACTTTC
>TRBD2|TRBJ2-3|TRBV14|NA
CASSGTRLARTDTQYF
TGTGCCAGCAGCGGAACCAGACTAGCCCGAACAGATACGCAGTATTTT
>TRBD1|TRBJ1-1|TRBV28|NA
CASSSGQGDTEAFF
TGTGCCAGCAGTAGTGGACAGGGGGACACTGAAGCTTTCTTT
>NA|TRBJ2-1|TRBV19|few
CASSIGRLNEQFF
TGTGCCAGTAGTATAGGACGACTTAATGAGCAGTTCTTC
>TRBD1|TRBJ2-1|TRBV20-1|NA
CSASRGQGIYNEQFF
TGCAGTGCTAGTAGGGGGCAGGGGATTTACAATGAGCAGTTCTTC
>NA|TRBJ2-1|TRBV12-5|NA
CASGLVRVGSSYNEQFF
TGTGCTAGTGGTTTGGTAAGGGTGGGGAGCTCCTACAATGAGCAGTTCTTC
>NA|TRBJ2-5|TRBV9|NA
CASSVEGSGRGTQYF
TGTGCCAGCAGCGTAGAGGGTAGCGGTCGAGGGACCCAGTACTTC
>TRBD1|TRBJ2-5|TRBV5-1|NA
CASSPDRSEYQETQYF
TGCGCCAGCAGTCCGGACAGGTCCGAGTACCAAGAGACCCAGTACTTC
>NA|TRBJ2-7|TRBV4-1|NA
CASSQDVGGASYEQYF
TGCGCCAGCAGCCAAGATGTAGGTGGGGCCTCCTACGAGCAGTACTTC
>TRBD2|TRBJ2-1|TRBV28|NA
CASSSRGLVMGNEQFF
TGTGCCAGCAGTTCCCGGGGACTAGTAATGGGAAATGAGCAGTTCTTC
>TRBD1|TRBJ1-6|TRBV19|NA
CASSYLSGQQNSPLHF
TGTGCCAGTAGCTATTTATCGGGACAGCAAAATTCACCCCTCCACTTT
>TRBD2|TRBJ2-7|TRBV28|NA
CASSLETGTSGNTYEQYF
TGTGCCAGCAGTTTAGAGACAGGGACTAGCGGGAATACCTACGAGCAGTACTTC
>NA|TRBJ2-2|TRBV7-9|NA
CASSPGDNTGELFF
TGTGCCAGCAGCCCGGGGGACAACACCGGGGAGCTGTTTTTT
>TRBD2|TRBJ2-2|TRBV5-8|NA
CASSLASSGRGTGELFF
TGTGCCAGCAGCTTGGCTTCTAGCGGGAGAGGGACCGGGGAGCTGTTTTTT
>NA|TRBJ2-5|TRBV11-3|NA
CASSSKNRDQRETQYF
TGTGCCAGCAGCTCAAAGAACCGGGATCAGCGGGAGACCCAGTACTTC
>NA|TRBJ2-7|TRBV6-6|NA
CASSPSDEQYF
TGTGCCAGCAGTCCCAGTGACGAGCAGTACTTC
>TRBD1|TRBJ1-3|TRBV7-9|NA
CASSSHHRGSGNTIYF
TGTGCCAGCAGCTCCCACCACAGGGGATCCGGAAACACCATATATTTT
>NA|TRBJ1-2|TRBV6-5|NA
CASSSQGTGYTF
TGTGCCAGCAGTTCCCAGGGTACCGGCTACACCTTC
>NA|TRBJ2-3|TRBV24-1|NA
CATSDLTSRVDTQYF
TGTGCCACCAGTGATTTGACTAGTCGGGTAGATACGCAGTATTTT
>TRBD1|TRBJ1-1|TRBV18|NA
CASSTRDSEAFF
TGTGCCAGCTCGACTCGGGACAGTGAAGCTTTCTTT
>TRBD1|TRBJ2-1|TRBV19|NA
CASSGPTGSYNEQFF
TGTGCCAGTAGTGGACCGACAGGGTCCTACAATGAGCAGTTCTTC
>NA|TRBJ2-1|TRBV24-1|NA
CATSDQSSFYNEQFF
TGTGCCACCAGTGATCAGTCTAGCTTCTACAATGAGCAGTTCTTC
>NA|TRBJ2-2|TRBV30|NA
CAWRPPGNTGELFF
TGTGCCTGGAGGCCCCCAGGGAACACCGGGGAGCTGTTTTTT
>TRBD2|TRBJ2-1|TRBV6-5|NA
CASSRTSGKWGEQFF
TGTGCCAGCAGCCGGACTAGCGGGAAATGGGGTGAGCAGTTCTTC
>NA|TRBJ2-6|TRBV5-1|NA
CASSQGSGANVLTF
TGCGCCAGCAGCCAGGGGTCTGGGGCCAACGTCCTGACTTTC
>NA|TRBJ2-7|TRBV28|NA
CASSFPTLRGFYEQYF
TGTGCCAGCAGTTTCCCCACTCTCAGGGGTTTCTACGAGCAGTACTTC
>NA|TRBJ1-1|TRBV10-3|NA
CAIRGGGEAFF
TGTGCCATCAGGGGCGGAGGTGAAGCTTTCTTT
>NA|TRBJ2-2|TRBV19|few
CATRQVGGNTGELFF
TGTGCCACGAGACAGGTTGGCGGGAACACCGGGGAGCTGTTTTTT
>TRBD1|TRBJ2-7|TRBV15|once
CATSRDRTGGPYEQYF
TGTGCCACCAGCAGAGATAGGACAGGGGGTCCCTACGAGCAGTACTTC
>NA|TRBJ1-1|TRBV27|NA
CASSSSLLNTEAFF
TGTGCCAGCAGTTCATCCTTACTTAACACTGAAGCTTTCTTT
>NA|TRBJ1-1|TRBV28|NA
CASSSTPRGEAFF
TGTGCCAGCAGTTCAACCCCGAGGGGGGAAGCTTTCTTT
>TRBD2|TRBJ2-3|TRBV4-1|NA
CASSQVALPSGRLREDTQYF
TGCGCCAGCAGCCAAGTGGCCCTGCCCAGCGGGAGGTTGAGGGAGGATACGCAGTATTTT
>TRBD2|TRBJ2-5|TRBV5-1|NA
CASSLMGLAAQETQYF
TGCGCCAGCAGCTTGATGGGACTAGCGGCACAAGAGACCCAGTACTTC
>NA|TRBJ1-5|TRBV12-3/TRBV12-4|NA
CASSTQGVRSHF
TGTGCCAGCAGTACACAAGGGGTTCGCTCGCATTTT
>TRBD2|TRBJ2-7|TRBV3-1/TRBV3-2|NA
CASSLTSGSSYEQYF
TGTGCCAGCAGCCTGACTAGCGGGAGCTCCTACGAGCAGTACTTC
>TRBD1|TRBJ2-7|TRBV6-5|NA
CASSYGTGAYEQYF
TGTGCCAGCAGTTACGGGACAGGGGCCTACGAGCAGTACTTC
>NA|TRBJ1-1|TRBV5-4|NA
CASSLKGMNTEAFF
TGTGCCAGCAGCTTAAAGGGGATGAACACTGAAGCTTTCTTT
>NA|TRBJ1-4|TRBV5-1|once
CASSLDGIRAEKLFF
TGCGCCAGCAGCTTGGACGGGATCCGGGCTGAAAAACTGTTTTTT
>NA|TRBJ2-1|TRBV28|NA
CASSSREQFF
TGTGCCAGCAGCTCTAGGGAGCAGTTCTTC
>NA|TRBJ2-3|TRBV15|NA
CATSLGEASTDTQYF
TGTGCCACCAGTCTGGGGGAGGCTAGCACAGATACGCAGTATTTT
>NA|TRBJ1-2|TRBV6-5|NA
CASKRGAGGYTF
TGTGCCAGCAAGCGGGGGGCCGGTGGCTACACCTTC
>NA|TRBJ1-5|TRBV19|NA
CASSLMETQHF
TGTGCCAGTAGCCTTATGGAGACCCAGCATTTT
>NA|TRBJ2-2|TRBV6-1|NA
CASSERGDSYTGELFF
TGTGCCAGCAGTGAACGAGGGGACTCCTATACCGGGGAGCTGTTTTTT
>TRBD2|TRBJ2-3|TRBV4-1|NA
CASSQVLAGTDTQYF
TGCGCCAGCAGCCAGGTACTAGCGGGCACAGATACGCAGTATTTT
>TRBD2|TRBJ2-3|TRBV9|NA
CASSVDGLADTQYF
TGTGCCAGCAGCGTGGACGGACTAGCCGATACGCAGTATTTT
>TRBD1|TRBJ2-7|TRBV7-9|NA
CASSLGRSGGFTYEQYF
TGTGCCAGCAGCTTAGGACGGTCAGGGGGTTTTACCTACGAGCAGTACTTC
>TRBD1|TRBJ1-4|TRBV4-1|NA
CASSQDRDRAQGKLFF
TGCGCCAGCAGCCAAGATAGGGACAGGGCCCAAGGAAAACTGTTTTTT
>TRBD1|TRBJ1-1|TRBV7-9|few
CASSHPGQGAGTEAFF
TGTGCCAGCAGCCACCCGGGACAGGGAGCAGGCACTGAAGCTTTCTTT
>TRBD1|TRBJ2-3|TRBV5-1|NA
CASSLQGSSTDTQYF
TGCGCCAGCAGCTTACAGGGGTCCAGCACAGATACGCAGTATTTT
>NA|TRBJ1-3|TRBV6-6|few
CASMGGGYTIYF
TGTGCCAGCATGGGAGGGGGTTACACCATATATTTT
>NA|TRBJ2-3|TRBV7-3|medium-sized
CASSLGQNTDTQYF
TGTGCCAGCAGCTTAGGTCAGAACACAGATACGCAGTATTTT
>TRBD2|TRBJ2-7|TRBV6-2/TRBV6-3|NA
CASSYRTSGDMSKYEQYF
TGTGCCAGCAGTTACAGGACTAGCGGAGATATGTCGAAATACGAGCAGTACTTC
>TRBD2|TRBJ2-1|TRBV18|NA
CASSLEGLAGNEQFF
TGTGCCAGCTCACTAGAAGGGCTAGCGGGTAATGAGCAGTTCTTC
>NA|TRBJ2-3|TRBV28|NA
CASSFSFFGRVTDTQYF
TGTGCCAGCAGTTTTTCTTTTTTCGGGAGAGTAACAGATACGCAGTATTTT
>NA|TRBJ2-2|TRBV7-9|NA
CASSSPRENTGELFF
TGTGCCAGCAGCTCCCCACGGGAGAACACCGGGGAGCTGTTTTTT
>TRBD1|TRBJ1-1|TRBV5-1|NA
CASSADRANTEAFF
TGCGCCAGCAGCGCCGACAGGGCGAACACTGAAGCTTTCTTT
>TRBD2|TRBJ2-2|TRBV7-6|NA
CASSLVRLAGGNTGELFF
TGTGCCAGCAGCTTAGTACGACTAGCGGGAGGGAACACCGGGGAGCTGTTTTTT
>TRBD1|TRBJ1-1|TRBV6-6|NA
CASTQTGTGLTEAFF
TGTGCCAGCACTCAAACTGGGACAGGGTTGACTGAAGCTTTCTTT
>NA|TRBJ2-1|TRBV27|NA
CASSFLVTNYNEQFF
TGTGCCAGCAGTTTCCTCGTGACTAATTACAATGAGCAGTTCTTC